The 3 T cell receptor beta chains in this list originate from one sample, sequenced in a study of T cells after yellow fever vaccination. Each CDR3 protein is one row after TCRdb ran MiXCR on the 5' RACE reads. The sample lists 100,000 to 150,000 distinct CDR3 sequences, roughly 7.9% occurring once. This specimen was CD4+ T cells sorted from PBMCs, taken about 41 days after the first yellow fever vaccination. Every receptor here comes from a young man who received the YFV17D yellow fever vaccine.

The chain recombines TRBV7-8 with TRBJ2-3; weak D call: TRBD2 (7 bases). V dropped 5 bases and J dropped 5 bases, with 23 bases sitting between them. Looked up from germline, CDR1 is SGHVS and CDR2 is FQNEAQ. CDR3 length: 17 amino acids. The CDR3 DNA reads TGTGCCAGCAGCCCCTGGCAGGGTGCGGGGGCGGGAGATACGCAGTATTTT. Translation: CASSPWQGAGAGDTQYF.

This clonotype was observed many times. The chain couples TRBV5-1 to TRBJ1-2; a weak D match, TRBD1 (5 bases). V was cut by 3 bases and J by 2 bases, with 11 bases left in between. CDR1 and CDR2 (germline): SGHRS, YFSETQ. This CDR3 is built from 14 residues. The CDR3 nucleotides are TGCGCCAGCAGCTGGGTCCAGGGCAACTATGGCTACACCTTC. It yields the protein CASSWVQGNYGYTF.

V gene TRBV19 combines with J gene TRBJ2-1; possibly TRBD1 or TRBD2 for D (6 bases each). Germline V gene sequence: CDR1 LNHDA, CDR2 SQIVND (reference sequence). V was trimmed by 6 bases and J by 5 bases, leaving 17 bases between them. CDR3 length equals 15 residues. This CDR3 reads CASSPRGARDNEQFF. CDR3 sequence (DNA): TGTGCCAGTAGCCCGAGGGGGGCTAGGGACAATGAGCAGTTCTTC.